This TCR beta chain stems from a study of radiation and T cells in renal cell carcinoma. Germline-derived CDR1 and CDR2 are MNHEY and SVGAGI. With 7 bases removed from V and 0 bases from J, the gap between germline ends came to 16 bases. The CDR3 spans 15 residues. Overall study findings and caveats: Top tumor clonotypes rose in blood 2 weeks post-radiation, then contracted. No pretreatment tumor biopsies were available for baseline clonotypes.

This table comes from immunoSEQ multiplex PCR, and its TCRdb copy is limited to in-frame clones, with some not included. The table has about 140,000 clones, around 78% seen once; the top ten hold under 30%. As regards this clone: The antigen is not known.

Sample time point: baseline pretreatment blood. Treatment given: 15 Gy SBRT to primary tumor, nephrectomy 4 weeks later. Serial blood draws occurred at baseline and 2 and 4 weeks post-SBRT. The sequence derives from a woman aged 45-60 years with renal cell carcinoma. The sequencing used blood, collected from a patient whose treatment included radiotherapy and nephrectomy. The chain combines TRBV6-5 with TRBJ2-7; D is possibly TRBD1 (7 bases). CDR3 DNA: TGTGCCAGCAAAAAGGAGGGGACAGTCTCCTACGAGCAGTACTTC. Encoded protein: CASKKEGTVSYEQYF.